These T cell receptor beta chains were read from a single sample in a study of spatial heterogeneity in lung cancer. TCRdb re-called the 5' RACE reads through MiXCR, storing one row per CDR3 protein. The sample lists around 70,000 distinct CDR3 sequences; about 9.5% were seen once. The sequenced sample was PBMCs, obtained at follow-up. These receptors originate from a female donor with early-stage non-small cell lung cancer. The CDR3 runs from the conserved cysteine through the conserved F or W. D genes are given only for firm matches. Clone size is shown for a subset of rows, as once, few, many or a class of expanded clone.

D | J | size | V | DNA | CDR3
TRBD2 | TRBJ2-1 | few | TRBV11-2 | TGTGCCAGCAGCTTAGGACGCCTAGCGGAGAACTCCTACAATGAGCAGTTCTTC | CASSLGRLAENSYNEQFF
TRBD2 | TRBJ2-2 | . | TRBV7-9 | TGTGCCAGCAGCCCCTGGACTAGCGGGAGACGTGACACCGGGGAGCTGTTTTTT | CASSPWTSGRRDTGELFF
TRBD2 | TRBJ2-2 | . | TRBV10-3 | TGTGCCATCAGTAAAGCCCGGGACTACAACACCGGGGAGCTGTTTTTT | CAISKARDYNTGELFF
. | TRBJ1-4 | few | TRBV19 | TGTGCCAGTAGTAAGCGGGACGGCGCAACTAATGAAAAACTGTTTTTT | CASSKRDGATNEKLFF
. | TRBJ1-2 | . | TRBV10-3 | TGTGCCATCGCACCGGGGGAAATTTGGGTGCGTGGCTACACCTTC | CAIAPGEIWVRGYTF
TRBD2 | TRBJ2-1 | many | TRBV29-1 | TGCAGCGTTGGACGACTAGCTTTCGATGAGCAGTTCTTC | CSVGRLAFDEQFF
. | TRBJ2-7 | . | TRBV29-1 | TGCAGCGTTGAATCGGGGACCTACGAGCAGTACTTC | CSVESGTYEQYF
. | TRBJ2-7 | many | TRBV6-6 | TGTGCCAGCAGTTACTCGACCCCGGGGCGGGCCAACTCCTACGAGCAGTACTTC | CASSYSTPGRANSYEQYF
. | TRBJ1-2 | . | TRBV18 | TGTGCCAGCTCATCCATCTATGGCTACACCTTC | CASSSIYGYTF
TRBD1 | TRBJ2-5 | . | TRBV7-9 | TGTGCCAGCAGTTTCACGGGGACAGTACAAGAGACCCAGTACTTC | CASSFTGTVQETQYF
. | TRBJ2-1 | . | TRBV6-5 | TGTGCCAGCAGCCCCCCGGGGGCCTACAATGAGCAGTTCTTC | CASSPPGAYNEQFF
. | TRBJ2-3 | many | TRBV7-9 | TGTGCCAGCAGCCCGACCATTTGGGATACGCAGTATTTT | CASSPTIWDTQYF
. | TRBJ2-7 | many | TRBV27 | TGTGCCAGCAGTTTATCCGCAGGGGGAGGGCCCTACGAGCAGTACTTC | CASSLSAGGGPYEQYF
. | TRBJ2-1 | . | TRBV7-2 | TGTGCCAGCAGCTGGACGGCGCAGATGAATGAGCAGTTCTTC | CASSWTAQMNEQFF
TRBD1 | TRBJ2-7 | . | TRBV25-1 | TGTGCCAGCAGTGATTCTACCCGGACAGGGGGCTACGAGCAGTACTTC | CASSDSTRTGGYEQYF
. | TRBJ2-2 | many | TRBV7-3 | TGTGCCAGCAGCCCACAGATTAGCGGTAACACCGGGGAGCTGTTTTTT | CASSPQISGNTGELFF
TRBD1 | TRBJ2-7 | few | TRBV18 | TGTGCCAGCTCACAATACCCGGACAGGAGCTCCTACGAGCAGTACTTC | CASSQYPDRSSYEQYF
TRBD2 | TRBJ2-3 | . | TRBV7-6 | TGTGCCAGCAGCTCCCTCGGCGGGGGTAGGACTAGCACAGATACGCAGTATTTT | CASSSLGGGRTSTDTQYF
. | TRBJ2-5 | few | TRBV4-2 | TGTGCCAGCAGCCAAGGTGGGCAGGACCAAGAGACCCAGTACTTC | CASSQGGQDQETQYF
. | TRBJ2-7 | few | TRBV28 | TGTGCCAGCTCCTCCTACGAGTCCGAGCAGTACTTC | CASSSYESEQYF
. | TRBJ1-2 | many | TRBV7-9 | TGTGCCAGCAGCTTCTCCGTGGGGAACTATGGCTACACCTTC | CASSFSVGNYGYTF
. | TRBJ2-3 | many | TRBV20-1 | TGCAGTGCCCAGGATGGCGGGAGCACAGATACGCAGTATTTT | CSAQDGGSTDTQYF
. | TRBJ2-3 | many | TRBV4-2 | TGTGCCAGCAGCCCCCAAGGCGGTCCAGGAGGGACAGATACGCAGTATTTT | CASSPQGGPGGTDTQYF
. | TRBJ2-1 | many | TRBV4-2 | TGTGCCAGCAGCCATGGGGGGAATGAGCAGTTCTTC | CASSHGGNEQFF
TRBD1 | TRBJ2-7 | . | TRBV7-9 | TGTGCCAGCAGCTTAAACAGGGGACGGGACGAGCAGTACTTC | CASSLNRGRDEQYF
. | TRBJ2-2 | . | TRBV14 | TGTGCCAGCAACCTCCGGGGAGTCGGGGAGCTGTTTTTT | CASNLRGVGELFF
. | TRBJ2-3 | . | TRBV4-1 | TGCGCCAGCAGCCAAGATCGGGGACTGAGCACAGATACGCAGTATTTT | CASSQDRGLSTDTQYF
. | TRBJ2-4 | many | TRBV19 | TGTGCCAGTAGTATCGGTGGCGGTGGGAAAAACATTCAGTACTTC | CASSIGGGGKNIQYF
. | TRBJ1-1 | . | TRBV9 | TGTGCCAGCAGCTCCAGGGGATACACTGAAGCTTTCTTT | CASSSRGYTEAFF
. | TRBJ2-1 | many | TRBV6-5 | TGTGCCAGCAGCACCGGCCCTGAGCAGTTCTTC | CASSTGPEQFF
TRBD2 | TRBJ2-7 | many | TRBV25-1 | TGTGCCAGCCGACTAGCGGGAGGGTTTGGCGAGCAGTACTTC | CASRLAGGFGEQYF
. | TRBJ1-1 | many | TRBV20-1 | TGCAGTGCTAGGGACCCTGGTAGAAGGGACACTGAAGCTTTCTTT | CSARDPGRRDTEAFF
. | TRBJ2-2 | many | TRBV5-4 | TGTGCCAGCAGCTTGAGCCGGTCACCGAGGGAGCTGTTTTTT | CASSLSRSPRELFF
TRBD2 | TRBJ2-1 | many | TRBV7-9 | TGTGCCAGCACCACAGAGACTAGCGGGCTCTACAATGAGCAGTTCTTC | CASTTETSGLYNEQFF
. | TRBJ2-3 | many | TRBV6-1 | TGTGCCAGCAGTGTCGAGGACCACACAGATACGCAGTATTTT | CASSVEDHTDTQYF
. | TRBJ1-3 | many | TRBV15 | TGTGCCACCTATTCTCCGGGAAACACCATATATTTT | CATYSPGNTIYF
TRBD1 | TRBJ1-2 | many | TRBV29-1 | TGCAGCGTCCGGGACAGGGTCGGATATGGCTACACCTTC | CSVRDRVGYGYTF
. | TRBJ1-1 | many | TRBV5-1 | TGCGCCAGCAGCTTGCGGGAAATGAACACTGAAGCTTTCTTT | CASSLREMNTEAFF
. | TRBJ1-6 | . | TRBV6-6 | TGTGCCAGCAGCTTGGATCGGTCACCCCTCCACTTT | CASSLDRSPLHF
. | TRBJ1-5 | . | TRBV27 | TGTGCCAGCAGTTTAATTGGCCAGCCCCAGCATTTT | CASSLIGQPQHF
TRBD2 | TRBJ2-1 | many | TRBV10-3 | TGTGCCATCGGCCCAGGCATGGGACTAGAGGTTACACTGCAGTTCTTC | CAIGPGMGLEVTLQFF
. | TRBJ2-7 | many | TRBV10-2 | TGCGCCAGCAGTACCCTGGACAAGCTCTACGAGCAGTACTTC | CASSTLDKLYEQYF
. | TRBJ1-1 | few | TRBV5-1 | TGCGCCAGCAGCCCAGGGCCGAACACTGAAGCTTTCTTT | CASSPGPNTEAFF
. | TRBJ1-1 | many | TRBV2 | TGTGCCAGCGGTCCCCAGGGTGGCACTGAAGCTTTCTTT | CASGPQGGTEAFF
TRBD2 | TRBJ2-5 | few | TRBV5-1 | TGCGCCAGCAGATTAGCGGGAGGGGAGACCCAGTACTTC | CASRLAGGETQYF
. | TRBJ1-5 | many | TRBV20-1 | TGCAGTGCTAGCCCGGCAGGGGCCTTCAATCAGCCCCAGCATTTT | CSASPAGAFNQPQHF
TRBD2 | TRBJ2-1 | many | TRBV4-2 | TGTGCCAGCGGAGTGAGTGTGACTAGCGGGTACAATGAGCAGTTCTTC | CASGVSVTSGYNEQFF
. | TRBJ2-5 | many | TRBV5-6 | TGTGCCAGCAGCTTGGGACTGTCCAGGAGAGAGACCCAGTACTTC | CASSLGLSRRETQYF
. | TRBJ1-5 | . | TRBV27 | TGTGCCAGCGCAATGACAGAGCCAATACTACTTAATCAGCCCCAGCATTTT | CASAMTEPILLNQPQHF
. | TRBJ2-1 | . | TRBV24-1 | TGTGCCACCAGTGACCGAGAAAAAATCTCCTACAATGAGCAGTTCTTC | CATSDREKISYNEQFF